This entry lists 24 T cell receptor beta chains sequenced from one sample in a study of blood T cell repertoires in COVID-19. The data were produced by immunoSEQ multiplex PCR, yet TCRdb's version contains in-frame clones alone and is incomplete. The sample holds a few hundred thousand clones, around 87% seen once. Sequencing was performed on PBMCs or T cells enriched from blood (not recorded which). Every receptor here comes from a woman between 18 and 29 years old with acute COVID-19.

The chain carries TRBV19 and TRBJ1-2, with TRBD1 matching 10 bases. V lost 3 bases, J lost 4 bases, and 5 bases stayed unmatched. The length of the CDR3 is 15 residues. Germline lookup yields CDR1 LNHDA and CDR2 SQIVND (reference sequence). As DNA, the CDR3 is TGTGCCAGTAGTATGCGGGACAGGGGTGGCTATGGCTACACCTTC. This gives the protein CASSMRDRGGYGYTF.

The V gene is TRBV5-1, the J gene TRBJ2-3; no reliable D call. Germline lookup yields CDR1 SGHRS and CDR2 YFSETQ. Trimming stripped 3 bases from V and 1 base from J, with 9 bases between. The CDR3 consists of 14 residues. CDR3 sequence: CASSSSPGTDTQYF. For the CDR3, the DNA is TGCGCCAGCAGCTCCTCTCCGGGCACAGATACGCAGTATTTT.

This chain links TRBV5-1 with TRBJ2-1; 8 positions agree with TRBD2. Germline V gene sequence: CDR1 SGHRS, CDR2 YFSETQ. CDR3 size: 16 residues. V dropped 4 bases and J dropped 0; count of bases not matched to a gene: 6. The CDR3 sequence: CASSTGLALSYNEQFF. The DNA of the CDR3 is TGCGCCAGCAGCACTGGACTAGCCCTCTCCTACAATGAGCAGTTCTTC.

The chain combines TRBV10-3 with TRBJ2-3; D remains ambiguous. Germline V gene data show CDR1 as ENHRY and CDR2 as SYGVKD. The CDR3 is 13 residues long. V was pared by 8 bases and J by 2 bases, with 11 bases between. DNA of the CDR3: TGTGCCATCGGAACAGACCACACAGATACGCAGTATTTT. It is translated as CAIGTDHTDTQYF.

The V and J genes are TRBV14 and TRBJ2-5, with a possible D match to TRBD2 (5 bases). The CDR3 is made up of 16 amino acids. V lost 4 bases and J lost 4, with 19 bases in between. Germline V gene data show CDR1 as SGHDN and CDR2 as FVKESK. CDR3 coding DNA: TGTGCCAGCAGCCCCGGGAATAGCCTGGCGAGAGAGACCCAGTACTTC. Protein: CASSPGNSLARETQYF.

The rearrangement links TRBV28 to TRBJ1-2; D may be TRBD1 (5 bases). Trimming took off 8 bases at V and 3 bases at J, with 16 bases between the two ends. The CDR3 sequence is 14 residues long. Germline CDR1 is MDHEN and CDR2 is SYDVKM. In nucleotides, the CDR3 is TGTGCCAGCCAATCCGGGGGGGATGACTATGGCTACACCTTC. It translates to CASQSGGDDYGYTF.

This chain joins TRBV27 and TRBJ2-4; 7 bases line up with TRBD2. Germline values: CDR1 MNHEY, CDR2 SMNVEV (reference sequence). This CDR3 spans 13 amino acids. V shed 6 bases and J 2 bases; nucleotides not matched to a gene: 1. The CDR3 is CASRGGSKNIQYF. The CDR3 DNA reads as TGTGCCAGCAGGGGGGGGTCCAAAAACATTCAGTACTTC.

This sequence joins TRBV3-1 (or the pseudogene TRBV3-2) and TRBJ1-3; maybe TRBD1 (5 bases). Trimming removed 6 bases at V and 4 bases at J, with 13 bases between. This CDR3 is built from 14 residues. CDR1 is LGHDT and CDR2 is YNNKEL in the germline V gene (reference sequence). The CDR3 is CASRTRESGNTIYF. CDR3 nucleotides: TGTGCCAGCAGGACCAGGGAATCGGGAAACACCATATATTTT.

This clone turned up a few times. CDR3 sequence reads: CASSFKDGGDGYTF. The CDR3 DNA follows: TGCGCCAGCAGCTTTAAGGACGGGGGAGATGGCTACACCTTC. The rearrangement uses TRBV5-1 and TRBJ1-2; tentatively, D is TRBD1 (5 bases). With 2 bases removed from V and 6 bases from J, the gap between germline ends came to 14 bases. The CDR3 covers 14 residues. Looked up from germline, CDR1 is SGHRS and CDR2 is YFSETQ.

The genes are TRBV3-1 (or the pseudogene TRBV3-2) and TRBJ2-1, with 14 positions matching TRBD2. The CDR3 runs 15 residues. In germline, CDR1 is LGHDT, CDR2 YNNKEL (reference sequence). The J segment lost 8 bases and the V segment lost 3 bases, leaving 3 bases of the junction unmatched. The CDR3 bases are TGTGCCAGCAGCCAGGGACTAGCGGGAGTGGATGAGCAGTTCTTC. This gives the protein CASSQGLAGVDEQFF.

This clone was seen more than once but under ten times. The J gene is TRBJ1-1, the V gene TRBV18, with D tentatively TRBD1 (6 bases). The CDR3 runs to 13 residues. Germline CDR1 reads KGHSH; CDR2 reads LQKENI. Deletions cut 5 bases from V and 1 base from J, with 8 bases between. CDR3 bases: TGTGCCAGCTCATCGGACAGGAACACTGAAGCTTTCTTT. Its protein product is CASSSDRNTEAFF.

The V gene is TRBV28, the J gene TRBJ2-3; 7 bases agree with TRBD1. The length of the CDR3 is 13 residues. Looked up from germline, CDR1 is MDHEN and CDR2 is SYDVKM. V lost 8 bases to trimming and J lost 2 bases; unmatched junction nucleotides: 4. The CDR3 sequence: CASSDRDTDTQYF. DNA for the CDR3: TGTGCCAGCTCCGACAGGGACACAGATACGCAGTATTTT.

This clone was seen a single time. Distinct nucleotide sequences in the sample also encode this CDR3. The rearrangement uses TRBV7-2 and TRBJ1-6, with D perhaps matching TRBD1 (6 bases). Between the trimmed V and J ends, which lost 1 base and 10 bases, there was a span of 11 bases. This CDR3 contains 14 residues. Looked up from germline, CDR1 is SGHTA and CDR2 is FQGNSA. DNA for the CDR3: TGTGCCAGCAGCTTAGAACAGGGAAACTCACCCCTCCACTTT. Its protein product is CASSLEQGNSPLHF.

V gene TRBV18 combines with J gene TRBJ2-2; D is unresolved. The length of the CDR3 is 16 residues. Germline V gives CDR1 KGHSH, CDR2 LQKENI. V was pared by 8 bases and J by 2 bases, with 18 bases between. The CDR3 loop reads CASPVVTSFNTGELFF. DNA for the CDR3: TGTGCCAGCCCCGTCGTAACAAGTTTTAACACCGGGGAGCTGTTTTTT.

The V and J genes are TRBV28 and TRBJ2-7; 7 nucleotides line up with TRBD1. The length of the CDR3 is 15 residues. Germline V gene sequence: CDR1 MDHEN, CDR2 SYDVKM. The V segment lost 5 bases and the J segment 3 bases; nucleotides outside the gene matches: 10. CDR3 DNA sequence: TGTGCCAGCAGTACCCTCGGGACAGCAAACTACGAGCAGTACTTC. As protein: CASSTLGTANYEQYF.

The chain combines TRBV9 with TRBJ2-1; a possible D gene is TRBD1 (5 bases). V was trimmed by 3 bases and J by 4 bases, leaving 11 bases between them. Germline V gene sequence: CDR1 SGDLS, CDR2 YYNGEE. The CDR3 is 14 amino acids. The CDR3 spells CASSGRTPYNEQFF. DNA of the CDR3: TGTGCCAGCAGCGGAAGGACACCTTACAATGAGCAGTTCTTC.

The chain has TRBV11-3 and TRBJ2-3, with 13 bases fitting TRBD2. The J segment lost 3 bases and the V segment lost 0 bases, leaving 3 bases of the junction unmatched. CDR3 length: 17 amino acids. The germline CDR1 and CDR2 sequences are SGHNT and YENEEA. CDR3 amino acids: CASSLDELAGGTDTQYF. In DNA, the CDR3 is TGTGCCAGCAGCTTAGATGAACTAGCGGGAGGGACAGATACGCAGTATTTT.

This chain connects TRBV7-3 to TRBJ2-2, with D perhaps TRBD2 (6 bases). Germline CDR1 is SGHTA and CDR2 is FQGTGA. The V end was cut by 3 bases, the J end by 6 bases, with 14 bases between. The CDR3 spans 15 residues. In nucleotides, the CDR3 is TGTGCCAGCAGCTTTCGGGCAAGCGGGTCCGGGGAGCTGTTTTTT. It encodes CASSFRASGSGELFF.

The V call is TRBV19, the J call TRBJ1-2; D call uncertain. V gave up 5 bases and J gave up 1 base, with 14 bases separating them. Germline CDR1 reads LNHDA; CDR2 reads SQIVND (reference sequence). CDR3 length equals 15 residues. The CDR3 reads CASSPLTDFNYGYTF. CDR3 nucleotides: TGTGCCAGTAGTCCGCTGACTGATTTTAACTATGGCTACACCTTC.

V usage is TRBV6-5 and J usage is TRBJ1-6; 7 bases are shared with TRBD1. The CDR3 totals 13 residues. After removal of 5 bases from V and 10 bases from J, the junction contained 5 bases not matched to a gene. The V gene's germline CDR1 is MNHEY and CDR2 SVGAGI. The CDR3 is CASSRRGDSPLHF. In DNA form, the CDR3 reads TGTGCCAGCAGTCGCAGGGGGGACTCACCCCTCCACTTT.

DNA for the CDR3: TGTGCCAGTAGTCCAGGTGGTAATTCACCCCTCCACTTT. This encodes CASSPGGNSPLHF. This chain links TRBV19 with TRBJ1-6; D unresolved. The V end was cut by 5 bases, the J end by 6 bases, with 8 bases between. This CDR3 comprises 13 residues. The germline V gene encodes CDR1 LNHDA and CDR2 SQIVND (reference sequence).

The chain couples TRBV5-1 to TRBJ2-7, with 9 bases matching TRBD1. The CDR3 runs to 15 residues. With V trimmed by 0 bases and J by 3 bases, 4 bases remained unmatched. In germline, CDR1 is SGHRS, CDR2 YFSETQ. CDR3 protein: CASSLGGTGYYEQYF. In nucleotides, the CDR3 is TGCGCCAGCAGCTTGGGGGGGACAGGGTACTACGAGCAGTACTTC.

The CDR3 sequence: CASTPLYNYGYTF. Written as DNA, the CDR3 is TGTGCCAGCACCCCACTATATAACTATGGCTACACCTTC. The chain employs TRBV12-3 or TRBV12-4 and TRBJ1-2; D is ambiguous. The CDR3 runs 13 residues. V lost 7 bases and J 1 base, leaving 10 bases between the germline ends.

The DNA of the CDR3 is TGTGCCAGCAGTAGTCATGGACAGGGCTATAATTCACCCCTCCACTTT. Protein product: CASSSHGQGYNSPLHF. The V and J genes are TRBV27 and TRBJ1-6; 8 bases map to TRBD1. The CDR3 sequence is 16 residues long. Germline V gene data show CDR1 as MNHEY and CDR2 as SMNVEV (reference sequence). V lost 5 bases and J lost 3; bases outside the gene matches: 6.